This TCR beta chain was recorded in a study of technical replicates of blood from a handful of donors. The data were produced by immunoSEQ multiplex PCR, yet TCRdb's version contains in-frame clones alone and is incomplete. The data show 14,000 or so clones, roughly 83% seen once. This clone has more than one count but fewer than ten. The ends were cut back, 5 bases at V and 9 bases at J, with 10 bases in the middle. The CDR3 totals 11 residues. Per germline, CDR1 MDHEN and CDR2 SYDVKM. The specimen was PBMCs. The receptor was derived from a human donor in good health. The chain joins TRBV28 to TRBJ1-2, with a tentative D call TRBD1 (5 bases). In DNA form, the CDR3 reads TGTGCCAGCAGTAGACAGTTCCGCTACACCTTC. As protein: CASSRQFRYTF.